The 8 T cell receptor beta chains reported below all come from one sample, sequenced in a study of T cells in Graves' hyperthyroidism and ophthalmopathy. The source material, RNA transcripts, was used to amplify TCR beta CDR3 regions. During a first-round RT-PCR of the TCR CDR3, the HTBI primer set was used. TCRdb analysed the multiplex PCR reads with MiXCR anew, one entry per CDR3 protein. The table shows more than 450,000 distinct CDR3 sequences, with about 15% occurring only once. The sample comprised blood. All receptors derive from a woman aged 40 to 55 with Graves' hyperthyroidism.

This clonotype was counted many times. The genes are TRBV5-1 and TRBJ2-7, with no clear D. The CDR3 runs to 14 residues. Germline loops: CDR1 SGHRS, CDR2 YFSETQ. Trimming took off 0 bases at V and 6 bases at J, with 13 bases between the two ends. The CDR3, as DNA: TGCGCCAGCAGCTTGGCCAAGGATGGGTCCGAGCAGTACTTC. This sequence encodes CASSLAKDGSEQYF.

This clonotype was observed many times. CDR3 amino acids: CSARDRTGRSYNEQFF. The CDR3 DNA follows: TGCAGTGCTAGAGATCGGACGGGACGCTCCTACAATGAGCAGTTCTTC. The chain joins TRBV20-1 to TRBJ2-1; D may correspond to TRBD1 or TRBD2 (5 bases each). Trimming pared 0 bases from V and 0 bases from J, leaving 12 bases between. The CDR3 is 16 residues long. The germline CDR1 and CDR2 sequences are DFQATT and SNEGSKA (reference sequence).

This clonotype has more than one count but fewer than ten. This chain joins TRBV29-1 and TRBJ2-3; D uncertain. The CDR3 consists of 12 residues. The germline V gene encodes CDR1 SQVTM and CDR2 ANQGSEA. V shed 6 bases and J shed 6 bases, with 13 bases lying between them. CDR3 sequence reads: CSVVASADTQYF. CDR3 in DNA: TGCAGCGTGGTCGCGTCAGCGGATACGCAGTATTTT.

There are many counts of this clonotype. The chain recombines TRBV28 with TRBJ2-7; maybe TRBD2 (6 bases). Germline V gives CDR1 MDHEN, CDR2 SYDVKM. V lost 5 bases to trimming and J lost 6 bases, with 17 bases between them. The CDR3 loop spans 14 amino acids. This chain's CDR3 is CASSTSGLALEQYF. CDR3 bases: TGTGCCAGCAGTACCTCGGGACTTGCCCTCGAGCAGTACTTC. The whole variable domain, filled in from reference TRBV28 and TRBJ2-7, reads DVKVTQSSRYLVKRTGEKVFLECVQDMDHENMFWYRQDPGLGLRLIYFSYDVKMKEKGDIPEGYSVSREKKERFSLILESASTNQTSMYLCASSTSGLALEQYFGPGTRLTVT.

The chain has TRBV18 and TRBJ2-3; D unresolved. V shed 2 bases and J shed 6 bases, with 9 bases lying between them. Germline CDR1 is KGHSH and CDR2 is LQKENI. This CDR3 region has 13 residues. The CDR3: CASSPGLRDTQYF. The CDR3 DNA is TGTGCCAGCTCACCAGGGCTTCGGGATACGCAGTATTTT.

This clonotype was recorded a few times. The chain has TRBV5-6 and TRBJ2-3; TRBD1 aligns across 9 bases. The length of the CDR3 is 11 residues. The V gene's germline CDR1 is SGHDT and CDR2 YYEEEE. With V trimmed by 5 bases and J by 10 bases, 2 bases remained unmatched. CDR3 coding DNA: TGTGCCAGCAGGGGACAGGGCGCGCAGTATTTT. The encoded protein is CASRGQGAQYF. Full variable domain (outside the CDR3, taken from reference TRBV5-6 and TRBJ2-3): DAGVTQSPTHLIKTRGQQVTLRCSPKSGHDTVSWYQQALGQGPQFIFQYYEEEERQRGNFPDRFSGHQFPNYSSELNVNALLLGDSALYLCASRGQGAQYFGPGTRLTVL.

This clonotype was seen ten or more times. The genes are TRBV3-1 and TRBJ1-2; D uncertain. This CDR3 is 13 amino acids long. Between the trimmed V and J ends, which lost 0 bases and 3 bases, there was a span of 5 bases. Looked up from germline, CDR1 is LGHDT and CDR2 is YNNKEL (reference sequence). CDR3 region: CASSQEGDYGYTF. The CDR3 DNA reads TGTGCCAGCAGCCAAGAGGGTGACTATGGCTACACCTTC.

The table lists this clonotype with many counts. V is TRBV24-1 and J is TRBJ2-7; D is unresolved. Trimming cost V 4 bases and J 0 bases, with 6 bases left between them. The germline V gene encodes CDR1 KGHDR and CDR2 SFDVKD. The CDR3 totals 13 residues. The CDR3 here is CATSDDISYEQYF. CDR3 DNA: TGTGCCACCAGTGACGATATCTCCTACGAGCAGTACTTC.